The clone carrying this TCR beta chain has ten or more counts. The source of the sample is a study of T cells in Graves' hyperthyroidism and ophthalmopathy. Regions amplified from RNA transcripts were the TCR beta CDR3 regions. During a first-round RT-PCR of the TCR CDR3, the HTBI primer set was used. TCRdb called the multiplex PCR reads again in MiXCR, with one record for every CDR3 protein. Altogether under 65,000 distinct CDR3 sequences are present, under 70% being singletons, with the ten largest covering roughly 3.4%. Exclusion of a patient resulted from uncontrolled infection, other autoimmune disease, pregnancy or lactation. V was cut by 6 bases and J by 1 base, with 13 bases left in between. The germline gives CDR1 MDHEN, CDR2 SYDVKM. The CDR3 covers 15 residues.

J is TRBJ1-5 and V is TRBV28, with D perhaps TRBD1 (5 bases). The sequence derives from a woman aged 55-70 years with Graves' ophthalmopathy. The sequenced sample consisted of blood. CDR3 sequence reads: CASSPRGLSNQPQHF. The CDR3 DNA is TGTGCCAGCAGCCCTAGGGGATTGAGCAATCAGCCCCAGCATTTT.